This T cell receptor (beta chain) was captured in a study of T cells after yellow fever vaccination. TCRdb reprocessed the 5' RACE reads via MiXCR and lists one record per CDR3 protein. The data contain 250,000 to 400,000 distinct CDR3 sequences, approximately 4% of them singletons. Study-level results: Reappearance after the booster was observed for most primary-vaccination clones (96% CD4, over 75% CD8). Of the clonotypes, a small share occurred in both CD4 and CD8 compartments. Abundant bulk-population clonotypes could contaminate the FACS-sorted repertoires. A weaker but faster secondary response was observed, peaking on day 5 versus 15.

Trimming stripped 8 bases from V and 5 bases from J, with 15 bases between. The length of the CDR3 is 12 residues. CDR1 and CDR2 from the germline V gene are DFQATT and SNEGSKA (reference sequence). This clonotype was detected ten times or more. Its antigen remains unidentified. The source was PBMCs, collected 5 days after the yellow fever booster vaccination. The clonotype comes from a man younger than 35 who received the YFV17D yellow fever vaccine. This sequence joins TRBV20-1 and TRBJ2-5; D possibly matches TRBD1 or TRBD2 (6 bases each). DNA for the CDR3: TGCAGTTCCCCCCGGGGGCTGGAGACCCAGTACTTC. Protein: CSSPRGLETQYF.